The 18 T cell receptor beta chains given below trace back to one sample, sequenced in a study of Ad26.COV2.S vaccination and SARS-CoV-2 variants. Treatment meaning: 15 to 20 received Ad26.COV2.S at low or high dose, single or two shots; about 5 received placebo; per-sample allocation not given. On day 63 after the first injection, vaccine and placebo recipients gave samples. Libraries were prepared by immunoSEQ multiplex PCR; TCRdb keeps only in-frame clonotypes and omits some of them. Of around 300,000 clones in the sample, about 89% were seen once. This sample comprised peripheral blood, obtained in a trial of Ad26.COV2.S vaccine versus placebo. Receptors were obtained from a person between 18 and 60 years old who received the Ad26.COV2.S COVID-19 vaccine or a placebo.

The V call is TRBV25-1, the J call TRBJ1-2, with TRBD1 matching 9 bases. V lost 2 bases to trimming and J lost 8 bases; unmatched junction nucleotides: 9. Germline loops: CDR1 MGHDK, CDR2 SYGVNS. The CDR3 length is 15 residues. Written as DNA, the CDR3 is TGTGCCAGCAGTGAAATCGGGACAGGGATGAGGGGCTACACCTTC. Translation: CASSEIGTGMRGYTF.

The chain recombines TRBV6-1 with TRBJ2-7; unclear D gene. V was cut by 6 bases and J by 0 bases, with 6 bases left in between. CDR3 size: 12 residues. Germline V gene data show CDR1 as MNHNS and CDR2 as SASEGT. In DNA, the CDR3 is TGTGCCAGCAGCTCAAACTCCTACGAGCAGTACTTC. Translating gives CASSSNSYEQYF.

Remarks on this clone: At the DNA level, this CDR3 is encoded by other sequences in the same sample as well. V gene TRBV10-3 combines with J gene TRBJ1-6; D not certain. The CDR3 is made up of 15 amino acids. The V end lost 6 bases, the J end lost 0 bases, and 9 bases lay between the germline ends. Looked up from germline, CDR1 is ENHRY and CDR2 is SYGVKD. The CDR3 sequence is CAIRAESSYNSPLHF. CDR3 sequence (DNA): TGTGCCATCAGAGCCGAGAGCTCCTATAATTCACCCCTCCACTTT.

DNA for the CDR3: TGTGCCAGCAGTTCTCGACAGAATAAAGAGACCCAGTACTTC. Translated, it gives CASSSRQNKETQYF. The chain combines TRBV27 with TRBJ2-5; weak D call: TRBD1 (5 bases). Trimming took off 4 bases at V and 3 bases at J, with 12 bases between the two ends. Germline V CDR1 and CDR2: MNHEY, SMNVEV (reference sequence). The CDR3 runs 14 residues.

The V and J genes are TRBV18 and TRBJ2-5; 10 bases are a match to TRBD2. The CDR3 sequence is 17 residues long. Germline V lookup: CDR1 KGHSH, CDR2 LQKENI. V gave up 3 bases and J gave up 5 bases; unmatched junction bases: 12. The CDR3 protein is CASSPRASGSGGETQYF. As DNA, the CDR3 is TGTGCCAGCTCACCTCGTGCTAGCGGGAGTGGAGGGGAGACCCAGTACTTC.

The rearrangement links TRBV5-1 to TRBJ1-2; D is unresolved. The V and J ends lost 1 base and 4 bases respectively, with 11 bases between them. Germline CDR1 reads SGHRS; CDR2 reads YFSETQ. The CDR3 has 14 amino acids. CDR3: CASSLSAGVYGYTF. DNA of the CDR3: TGCGCCAGCAGCTTGTCAGCGGGAGTCTATGGCTACACCTTC.

This chain joins TRBV6-5 and TRBJ2-2, with D maybe TRBD2 (6 bases). This CDR3 spans 15 amino acids. From germline, CDR1 is MNHEY and CDR2 SVGAGI. The V gene lost 1 base and the J gene lost 1 base, with 7 bases spanning the gap. CDR3 residues: CASSYFSGNTGELFF. In nucleotides, the CDR3 is TGTGCCAGCAGTTACTTTAGCGGGAACACCGGGGAGCTGTTTTTT.

The chain recombines TRBV7-9 with TRBJ2-2; D perhaps matches TRBD2 (6 bases). Trimming stripped 1 base from V and 5 bases from J, with 11 bases between. Per the germline V gene, CDR1 is SEHNR and CDR2 is FQNEAQ (reference sequence). This CDR3 contains 15 residues. The CDR3 nucleotides read TGTGCCAGCAGCTTAGGTCTAGCGAGTACCGGGGAGCTGTTTTTT. It encodes CASSLGLASTGELFF. The complete variable domain, with remaining parts taken from reference TRBV7-9 and TRBJ2-2, reads DTGVSQNPRHKITKRGQNVTFRCDPISEHNRLYWYRQTLGQGPEFLTYFQNEAQLEKSRLLSDRFSAERPKGSFSTLEIQRTEQGDSAMYLCASSLGLASTGELFFGEGSRLTVL.

The chain joins TRBV5-1 to TRBJ1-1, with 8 bases lining up with TRBD1. The germline V gene encodes CDR1 SGHRS and CDR2 YFSETQ. This CDR3 is built from 16 residues. Unmatched junction bases numbered 11, after V lost 4 bases and J lost 3 bases. The CDR3 protein is CASSLRTGRRDTEAFF. The DNA of the CDR3 is TGCGCCAGCAGCCTACGGACAGGGAGAAGGGACACTGAAGCTTTCTTT.

This chain joins TRBV28 and TRBJ1-2; TRBD1 agrees at 7 bases. Per the germline V gene, CDR1 is MDHEN and CDR2 is SYDVKM. CDR3 length: 14 amino acids. J gave up 3 bases and V 5 bases, and 6 bases lay outside the gene matches. CDR3 sequence reads: CASSRGGPYYGYTF. Written as DNA, the CDR3 is TGTGCCAGCAGTCGAGGGGGCCCGTACTATGGCTACACCTTC.

The genes are TRBV3-1 (or the pseudogene TRBV3-2) and TRBJ2-3; 7 bases fit TRBD1. This CDR3 has 14 amino acids. Trimming removed 6 bases from V and 0 bases from J; junction bases left unmatched: 3. Germline loops: CDR1 LGHDT, CDR2 YNNKEL (reference sequence). CDR3 sequence: CASRLQGSTDTQYF. The CDR3 DNA sequence: TGTGCCAGCAGACTACAGGGGAGCACAGATACGCAGTATTTT.

The J gene is TRBJ2-4, the V gene TRBV7-8; D possibly corresponds to TRBD2 (5 bases). Trimming took off 5 bases at V and 5 bases at J, with 25 bases between the two ends. The CDR3 length is 18 residues. Germline CDR1 SGHVS, CDR2 FQNEAQ. CDR3 amino acids: CASSPLFMRDRLENIQYF. The CDR3 DNA reads TGTGCCAGCAGCCCCCTCTTCATGAGGGATCGGTTGGAAAACATTCAGTACTTC. Looking up the rest from reference TRBV7-8 and TRBJ2-4 gives the full variable domain: GAGVSQSPRYKVAKRGQDVALRCDPISGHVSLFWYQQALGQGPEFLTYFQNEAQLDKSGLPSDRFFAERPEGSVSTLKIQRTQQEDSAVYLCASSPLFMRDRLENIQYFGAGTRLSVL.

This rearrangement joins TRBV3-1 (or the pseudogene TRBV3-2) to TRBJ2-1; D may be TRBD2 (5 bases). Trimming removed 2 bases at V and 3 bases at J, with 11 bases between. The CDR3 spans 15 residues. Per germline, CDR1 LGHDT and CDR2 YNNKEL (reference sequence). CDR3: CASSQLKRNYNEQFF. CDR3 DNA sequence: TGTGCCAGCAGCCAACTTAAGCGGAACTACAATGAGCAGTTCTTC.

The chain has TRBV28 and TRBJ2-2; no clear D. Trimming cost V 5 bases and J 1 base, with 8 bases left between them. Per the germline V gene, CDR1 is MDHEN and CDR2 is SYDVKM. The CDR3 is 14 residues long. CDR3 coding DNA: TGTGCCAGCAGTCTGGATTTGAACACCGGGGAGCTGTTTTTT. This sequence encodes CASSLDLNTGELFF.

The CDR3 coding sequence is TGCAGCGTTTCAGAGGCAGGGTGGGAGCAGTACTTC. This codes for CSVSEAGWEQYF. The chain combines TRBV29-1 with TRBJ2-7, with D possibly being TRBD1 (5 bases). Trimming took off 5 bases at V and 7 bases at J, with 15 bases between the two ends. Germline V lookup: CDR1 SQVTM, CDR2 ANQGSEA. This CDR3 region has 12 residues.

The V call is TRBV10-3, the J call TRBJ1-3; possibly TRBD1 for D (6 bases). The CDR3 runs to 17 residues. Germline V gene data show CDR1 as ENHRY and CDR2 as SYGVKD. Deletions cut 2 bases from V and 0 bases from J, with 14 bases between. CDR3 nucleotide sequence: TGTGCCATCAGTGAGGGGCAGGGGTCATACTCTGGAAACACCATATATTTT. It translates to CAISEGQGSYSGNTIYF.

This sequence joins TRBV18 and TRBJ1-1; D is uncertain. The germline gives CDR1 KGHSH, CDR2 LQKENI. V was trimmed by 1 base and J by 0 bases, leaving 9 bases between them. This CDR3 is 15 amino acids long. As DNA, the CDR3 is TGTGCCAGCTCACCACGGGGAAACGTGAACACTGAAGCTTTCTTT. Translation: CASSPRGNVNTEAFF.

The genes are TRBV19 and TRBJ1-6; 7 bases agree with TRBD1. Germline CDR1 and CDR2: LNHDA and SQIVND (reference sequence). Losses at the gene ends were 9 bases for V and 7 bases for J; bases not matched to a gene: 12. The CDR3 runs 15 residues. The DNA of the CDR3 is TGTGCCAGCAGGGGGTTGACAGCCTCGAATTCACCCCTCCACTTT. Protein: CASRGLTASNSPLHF.